This T cell receptor (beta chain) was sequenced in a study of OX40 agonist ivuxolimab in advanced cancers. The wider study: Dose-escalation patients were diagnosed with hepatocellular carcinoma, melanoma, renal cell cancer or head and neck cancer.

The V end lost 1 base, the J end lost 3 bases, and 9 bases lay between the germline ends. Germline V gene sequence: CDR1 SGHTA, CDR2 FQGNSA. The CDR3 runs 14 residues. Study results and limitations: Expanded clones were, on average, more numerous in CD8+ T cells than in CD4+.

About this clone itself: Its matching antigen is unknown.

The assay was immunoSEQ multiplex PCR, and TCRdb's table has in-frame clones only and misses some. The sample holds 65,000 to 85,000 clones, around four fifths seen once. The sequencing used CD4+ or CD8+ T cells sorted from blood, collected in a trial of the OX40 agonist ivuxolimab. The chain uses TRBV7-2 and TRBJ1-2; D not certain. The TCR comes from an adult with an advanced solid tumor such as melanoma, head and neck, liver or kidney cancer. The CDR3 DNA is TGTGCCAGCAGCTTAGGGGCGCGTGACTATGGCTACACCTTC. Protein sequence: CASSLGARDYGYTF.